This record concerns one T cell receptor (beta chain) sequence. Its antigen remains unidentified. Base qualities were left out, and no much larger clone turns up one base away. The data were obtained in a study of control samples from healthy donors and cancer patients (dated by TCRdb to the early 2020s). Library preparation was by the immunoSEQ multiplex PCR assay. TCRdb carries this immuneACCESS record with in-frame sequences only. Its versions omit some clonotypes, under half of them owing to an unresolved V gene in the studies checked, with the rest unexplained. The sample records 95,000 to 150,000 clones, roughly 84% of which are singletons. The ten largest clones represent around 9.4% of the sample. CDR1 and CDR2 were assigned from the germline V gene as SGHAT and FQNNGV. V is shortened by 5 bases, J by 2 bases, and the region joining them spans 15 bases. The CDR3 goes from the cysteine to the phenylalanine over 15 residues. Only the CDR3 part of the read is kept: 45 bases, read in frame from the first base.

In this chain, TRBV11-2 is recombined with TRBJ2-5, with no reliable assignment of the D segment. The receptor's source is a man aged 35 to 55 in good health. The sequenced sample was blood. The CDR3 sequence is CASSRSGGGQETQYF. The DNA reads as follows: TGTGCCAGCAGCAGATCGGGTGGCGGTCAAGAGACCCAGTACTTC.